This TCR beta chain was retrieved from a study of chemoradiotherapy in HPV16-positive cancers. This clone showed up just a few times. This CDR3 is built from 16 residues. V was cut by 3 bases and J by 1 base, with 18 bases left in between. Looked up from germline, CDR1 is GTSNPN and CDR2 is SVGIG (reference sequence). Clones were sequenced by immunoSEQ multiplex PCR, and TCRdb holds only the in-frame ones, with some missing. Here the sample spans approximately 12,000 clones, about 87% being singletons. This sequence was found in a human donor with HPV-associated anogenital cancer. The V call is TRBV30, the J call TRBJ1-1, with D unresolved. The specimen was blood, collected from a patient who underwent chemoradiotherapy. The CDR3 region is CAWSAGVVTANTEAFF. CDR3 DNA: TGTGCCTGGAGCGCCGGGGTGGTTACGGCGAACACTGAAGCTTTCTTT.